What follows is one T cell receptor (beta chain) and its context. Its matching antigen is unknown. CDR1 and CDR2 from the germline V gene are SGHVS and FQNEAQ. CDR3 length equals 16 residues. The V end lost 2 bases, the J end lost 3 bases, and 17 bases lay between the germline ends. The thymus tissue came from resections taken during corrective heart surgery. Serving as donors were healthy Finnish infants, each of whom was having open corrective surgery for congenital heart defects. These data originate in a study of human thymus T cells. Findings and caveats of the study: Use of V and J genes seemed skewed within the thymic and blood repertoires.

TCRdb keeps only in-frame clones here, not all; method: immunoSEQ multiplex PCR. The profile shows 65,000 to 90,000 clones, over 85% of them singletons. The genes are TRBV7-8 and TRBJ2-7, with a weak D call TRBD2 (5 bases). The source of this sequence is a girl less than two years old with a congenital heart defect but otherwise immunologically healthy. What was sequenced was thymus tissue. As DNA, the CDR3 is TGTGCCAGCAGCTTAACGGGGAGCGGCCGGGACTACGAGCAGTACTTC. Its translation is CASSLTGSGRDYEQYF.